This TCR beta chain was sequenced in a study of cytomegalovirus exposure and HLA in healthy donors. The wider study: Out of 398 genotyped donors, about 80% belonged to the Caucasian-associated ancestry cluster. Study findings and constraints: Researchers reported from a later analysis that most CMV-associated TCR beta chains appeared HLA-restricted. A later examination showed that TCR association rates differed by HLA locus, with DRB1 most and HLA-C fewest.

Researchers ran the PCR with 60 Vbeta and 13 Jbeta primers. The data were produced by immunoSEQ multiplex PCR, yet TCRdb's version contains in-frame clones alone and is incomplete. Counted here are some 180,000 clones, 78% occurring once; the ten biggest clones make up 13% to 15%. Germline CDR1 SGHDN, CDR2 FVKESK. V lost 2 bases and J 8 bases, leaving 12 bases between the germline ends. CDR3 length: 14 residues. On this clone: The antigen is not known.

J is TRBJ2-2 and V is TRBV14, with D possibly TRBD1 on 5 matching bases. The source of this sequence is a woman in her 30s in good health and CMV-seropositive. Sequences were obtained from PBMCs. CDR3 sequence reads: CASSQLPGAGELFF. The CDR3 DNA follows: TGTGCCAGCAGCCAACTCCCTGGGGCAGGGGAGCTGTTTTTT.